This TCR beta chain was captured by sequencing in a study of cytomegalovirus exposure and HLA in healthy donors. Points on this clone: The antigen remains unidentified.

General study results and limits: Later genetic work tied a missense DCLRE1C variant to beta-chain V and J trimming. After further analysis at a later stage, roughly 15,000 TCR beta sequences were associated with HLA alleles at 0.05 false discovery rate.

60 Vbeta and 13 Jbeta primers were used in PCR. Sequencing was performed with immunoSEQ multiplex PCR; in TCRdb, only in-frame clones are kept and a portion is missing. Here the sample spans approximately 110,000 clones, over 15% being singletons. This receptor was obtained from a woman aged 18 to 35 in good health and CMV-seronegative. The sequenced sample was PBMCs.

The CDR3 DNA reads as TGTGCCAGCAGCTTAGTTAGCCAGAACAATGAGCAGTTCTTC. It specifies CASSLVSQNNEQFF. The chain carries TRBV7-2 and TRBJ2-1; D is unresolved. The CDR3 runs 14 residues. The ends were cut back, 1 base at V and 5 bases at J, with 9 bases in the middle. CDR1 is SGHTA and CDR2 is FQGNSA in the germline V gene.